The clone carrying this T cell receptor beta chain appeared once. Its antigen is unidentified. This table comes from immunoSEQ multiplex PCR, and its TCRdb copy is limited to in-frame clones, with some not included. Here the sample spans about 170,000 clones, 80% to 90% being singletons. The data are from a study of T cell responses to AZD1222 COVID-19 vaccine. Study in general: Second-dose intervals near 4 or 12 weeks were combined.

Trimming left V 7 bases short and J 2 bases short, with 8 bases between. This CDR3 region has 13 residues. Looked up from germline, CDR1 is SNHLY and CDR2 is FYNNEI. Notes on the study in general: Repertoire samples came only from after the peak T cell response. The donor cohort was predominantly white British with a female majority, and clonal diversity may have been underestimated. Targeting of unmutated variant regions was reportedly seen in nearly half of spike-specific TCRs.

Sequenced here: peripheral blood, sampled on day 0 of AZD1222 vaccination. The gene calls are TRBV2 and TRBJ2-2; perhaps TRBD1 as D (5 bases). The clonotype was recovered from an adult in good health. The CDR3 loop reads CASKGPNTGELFF. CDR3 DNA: TGTGCCAGCAAGGGGCCAAACACCGGGGAGCTGTTTTTT.